A selection of T cell receptor beta chains follows, all from one sample in a study of blood T cells in healthy people across ages. TCRdb passed the 5' RACE reads through MiXCR, listing each CDR3 protein once. The table has about 1.7 million distinct CDR3 sequences, under 30% seen once. The material sequenced was blood. The origin of the receptors is a woman in her 30s in good health. CDR3s include the opening cysteine and the closing phenylalanine or tryptophan. The D gene is left open where the match is weak. Clone sizes are given selectively: once, few, many, or a class where the clone is expanded.

j_call d_call clone_size v_call cdr3_nt cdr3_aa
TRBJ1-2 - - TRBV7-2 TGTGCCAGCAGGCGGGACTCTCAATCGGGCGGCTACACCTTC CASRRDSQSGGYTF
TRBJ1-3 - - TRBV29-1 TGCAGCGGTCGTTCCTCTGGAAACACCATATATTTT CSGRSSGNTIYF
TRBJ2-7 TRBD1 many TRBV10-3 TGTGCCATCAGCCCCGGACAGGGAGTATACGAGCAGTACTTC CAISPGQGVYEQYF
TRBJ2-7 TRBD2 few TRBV6-1 TGTGCCAGCAATGGGCTAGCGGACCACTCCTACGAGCAGTACTTC CASNGLADHSYEQYF
TRBJ2-5 TRBD1 - TRBV7-2 TGTGCCAGCAGGTTCGAGGGACAGGGCATGACCCAGTACTTC CASRFEGQGMTQYF
TRBJ2-7 - many TRBV3-1 TGTGCCAGCAGCGGTCGTACCTCGGGGTACGAGCAGTACTTC CASSGRTSGYEQYF
TRBJ1-2 - - TRBV12-3/TRBV12-4 TGTGCCAGCAGTCAAGGGGTCGGTTTCTATGGCTACACCTTC CASSQGVGFYGYTF
TRBJ2-3 TRBD2 - TRBV6-1 TGTGCCAGCAGGTCCGCCCCGGGACTAGCGGGTGGCACAGATACGCAGTATTTT CASRSAPGLAGGTDTQYF
TRBJ2-3 - - TRBV2 TGTGCCAGCGGGACTAATCGAGGAGGGGGTACGCAGTATTTT CASGTNRGGGTQYF
TRBJ1-1 - few TRBV28 TGTGCCAGCAGAAAGAGGACCTGGAACACTGAAGCTTTCTTT CASRKRTWNTEAFF
TRBJ1-4 - - TRBV7-2 TGTGCCAGCAGCCCGCTGGAGACAAGAACTGAAAAACTGTTTTTT CASSPLETRTEKLFF
TRBJ2-3 - - TRBV2 TGTGCCAGCAGTGAATCTGGTGAGGGGACTAGCACAGATACGCAGTATTTT CASSESGEGTSTDTQYF
TRBJ2-7 - - TRBV2 TGTGCCAGCAGGGGAAGGCTAGAGGGATACGAGCAGTACTTC CASRGRLEGYEQYF
TRBJ2-7 TRBD1 - TRBV5-6 TGTGCCAGCAGCCTCCGGGACAGCAGGAAATACGAGCAGTACTTC CASSLRDSRKYEQYF
TRBJ2-2 - few TRBV29-1 TGCAGCGTTCTCGTCGAGGAGCTGTTTTTT CSVLVEELFF
TRBJ2-2 - - TRBV4-1 TGCGCCAGCAGCCTACGACTATTACAGAGCGGGGAGCTGTTTTTT CASSLRLLQSGELFF
TRBJ2-7 - many TRBV20-1 TGCAGTGCTAGCGGGAGCATAAATAACGAGCAGTACTTC CSASGSINNEQYF
TRBJ2-7 - many TRBV7-9 TGTGCCAGCAGCGACCAGCCGAGCGAGCAGTACTTC CASSDQPSEQYF
TRBJ2-3 - - TRBV29-1 TGCAGTGTTGCGCACGCAGATACGCAGTATTTT CSVAHADTQYF
TRBJ2-3 - few TRBV6-2/TRBV6-3 TGTGCCAGCACCGAGGGGCGGGAAAGCACAGATACGCAGTATTTT CASTEGRESTDTQYF
TRBJ2-5 TRBD2 many TRBV5-1 TGCGCCAGCAGCTACATAGCGGGAGTTGGTGAGACCCAGTACTTC CASSYIAGVGETQYF
TRBJ2-3 - many TRBV11-2 TGTGCCAGCAGCTTAAGGTTCACAGATACGCAGTATTTT CASSLRFTDTQYF
TRBJ1-5 TRBD1 few TRBV2 TGTGCCAGCAGTGCCCGGGACAGGGGCCTCCCCCAGCATTTT CASSARDRGLPQHF
TRBJ1-2 - - TRBV20-1 TGCAGTGCTAGAGCTCAGGGCGGACGCGCAGTAATGGGCTACACCTTC CSARAQGGRAVMGYTF
TRBJ2-2 TRBD1 few TRBV29-1 TGCAGCGTCCGGACAGGGGCCGGGGAGCTGTTTTTT CSVRTGAGELFF
TRBJ1-2 - many TRBV29-1 TGCAGCGCGGGGAGCTATGGCTACACCTTC CSAGSYGYTF
TRBJ2-7 TRBD2 few TRBV7-7 TGTGCCAGCAGCCCGAAGAAGGCTAGCGGGAACAGCTCCTACGAGCAGTACTTC CASSPKKASGNSSYEQYF
TRBJ2-3 TRBD2 once TRBV20-1 TGCAGTGGTAAGAAAGCGGACGGGAGGCCCACAGATACGCAGTATTTT CSGKKADGRPTDTQYF
TRBJ2-6 - few TRBV4-3 TGCGCCAGCAGCCAAGCCTGGGGTACTGGGGCCAACGTCCTGACTTTC CASSQAWGTGANVLTF
TRBJ1-2 - - TRBV5-1 TGCGCCAGCAGCTTGGGCTGGTACCGTACGGACTACACCTTC CASSLGWYRTDYTF
TRBJ2-1 - many TRBV25-1 TGTGCCAGCAGTCGGCAGGGATTAACGAATGAGCAGTTCTTC CASSRQGLTNEQFF
TRBJ2-3 TRBD1 - TRBV18 TGTGCCAGCTCACCAGCGGGACAGGGGACAGATACGCAGTATTTT CASSPAGQGTDTQYF
TRBJ2-7 TRBD1 - TRBV11-2 TGTGCCAGCAGACGCCCGGGGACAGGGGATTACGAGCAGTACTTC CASRRPGTGDYEQYF
TRBJ1-2 - - TRBV29-1 TGCAGCGTTGATGAAGAAGTAGGGGGGGATGGCTACACCTTC CSVDEEVGGDGYTF
TRBJ1-5 - few TRBV28 TGTGCCAGCAGGGGGGGGGTAGTACGCAATCAGCCCCAGCATTTT CASRGGVVRNQPQHF
TRBJ2-1 - many TRBV7-2 TGTGCCAGCAGCTTAGCTCCCCCGAATGAGCAGTTCTTC CASSLAPPNEQFF
TRBJ2-7 - many TRBV13 TGTGCCAGCAGCGCGGAGGGGGGTAGCTCCTACGAGCAGTACTTC CASSAEGGSSYEQYF
TRBJ1-1 - few TRBV5-1 TGCGCCAGCAGCCTTAGGACAGCTGGGACTGAAGCTTTCTTT CASSLRTAGTEAFF
TRBJ2-5 - - TRBV3-1 TGTGCCAGCAGCCAAGTCCCCGGCGACCAAGAGACCCAGTACTTC CASSQVPGDQETQYF
TRBJ2-4 - many TRBV29-1 TGCAGCGTTCAGGACCTGAACATTCAGTACTTC CSVQDLNIQYF
TRBJ2-7 - many TRBV29-1 TGCAGCGTTCACGATGGCGGGGAAGGGGGTGTGCAGTACTTC CSVHDGGEGGVQYF
TRBJ2-7 - - TRBV30 TGTGCAACTGAACGGGTTTACGAGCAGTACTTC CATERVYEQYF
TRBJ1-5 - - TRBV5-6 TGTGCCAGCAGCTTGGCTGGGTCTAGCAATCAGCCCCAGCATTTT CASSLAGSSNQPQHF
TRBJ1-6 - - TRBV2 TGTGCCAGCAGTAAATTAGTAGCCGCCTCACCCCTCCACTTT CASSKLVAASPLHF
TRBJ2-1 TRBD2 - TRBV19 TGTGCCGGTAGATGGACTAGCGGGAGAAATGAGCAGTTCTTC CAGRWTSGRNEQFF
TRBJ2-1 - few TRBV10-3 TGTGCCATCAGTCGTAGGGGGGATGAGCAGTTCTTC CAISRRGDEQFF
TRBJ2-1 TRBD2 many TRBV20-1 TGCAGTGCTAGACAAAGCGGGGGGGCCGACTACAATGAGCAGTTCTTC CSARQSGGADYNEQFF
TRBJ1-1 - - TRBV5-1 TGCGCCAGCAGGGTTGGGGCAGACACTGAAGCTTTCTTT CASRVGADTEAFF
TRBJ2-7 - once TRBV18 TGTGCCAGCTCCTTGCTTGTAGGTTCGCCTTACGAGCAGTACTTC CASSLLVGSPYEQYF
TRBJ2-1 TRBD2 - TRBV28 TGTGCCAGCAGTTTACTAGCGGGGGTCCCCAATGAGCAGTTCTTC CASSLLAGVPNEQFF
TRBJ1-4 - few TRBV7-3 TGTGCCAGCAGCTTAACACCGATAAATGAAAAACTGTTTTTT CASSLTPINEKLFF
TRBJ2-7 - - TRBV25-1 TGTGCCAGCAGGTCTACAGGGTACTCCTACGAGCAGTACTTC CASRSTGYSYEQYF
TRBJ2-5 - many TRBV9 TGTGCCAGCAGCGTCGGGGGCGGGGGACAAGAGACCCAGTACTTC CASSVGGGGQETQYF
TRBJ2-7 - few TRBV6-2/TRBV6-3 TGTGCCAGCAGTTACCGGGGAAGCGGATACGAGCAGTACTTC CASSYRGSGYEQYF
TRBJ2-7 - - TRBV18 TGTGCCAGCTCACCAGTAGGGAACGAGCAGTACTTC CASSPVGNEQYF
TRBJ2-3 TRBD2 - TRBV6-2/TRBV6-3 TGTGCCAGCAGTTACTCGGGGACTAGCGGGAGTTGGGGCACAGATACGCAGTATTTT CASSYSGTSGSWGTDTQYF
TRBJ2-2 TRBD2 - TRBV6-1 TGTGCCAGCAGTGCGACTAGCGGGAACACCGGGGAGCTGTTTTTT CASSATSGNTGELFF